Below are 28 T cell receptor beta chains sequenced from a single sample in a study of CD8 T cells in Susac syndrome. RNA, at 0.5 to 1 ug, was reverse transcribed with random hexamers. TCRdb reprocessed the immunoSEQ multiplex PCR reads with MiXCR, giving one entry per CDR3 protein. The repertoire consists of under 200,000 distinct CDR3 sequences, with 95% occurring once and the leading ten covering approximately 0.1%. The sequenced sample was CD4+ T cells from PBMCs. These receptor sequences come from a human donor in good health.

The rearrangement links TRBV24-1 to TRBJ2-7; TRBD2 agrees at 7 bases. Germline trimming cut 5 bases from V and 6 bases from J; bases unmatched to any gene: 18. The CDR3 spans 17 residues. CDR1 and CDR2 (germline): KGHDR, SFDVKD. The CDR3 reads CATSASRASGRRSEQYV. The CDR3 region has the DNA TGTGCCACCAGTGCCAGTAGGGCTAGCGGACGGAGGAGCGAGCAGTACGTC.

The chain employs TRBV5-4 and TRBJ2-4; TRBD1 matches 8 bases. The CDR3 spans 15 residues. From germline, CDR1 is SGHNT and CDR2 YYREEE (reference sequence). The V segment lost 0 bases and the J segment 8 bases; nucleotides outside the gene matches: 7. CDR3 region: CASSLAGGQKDIQYF. CDR3 DNA: TGTGCCAGCAGCTTGGCAGGGGGCCAGAAGGACATTCAGTACTTC.

J is TRBJ1-2 and V is TRBV29-1, with D possibly matching TRBD1 (6 bases). Germline V gives CDR1 SQVTM, CDR2 ANQGSEA. The CDR3 has 15 amino acids. Deletions cut 2 bases from V and 2 bases from J, with 15 bases between. The CDR3 region is CSVEPRGKANYGYTF. The CDR3 DNA sequence: TGCAGCGTTGAACCCAGGGGAAAGGCCAACTATGGCTACACCTTC.

This rearrangement joins TRBV29-1 to TRBJ2-1; TRBD2 matches 12 bases. Germline V gene lookup returns CDR1 SQVTM and CDR2 ANQGSEA. There are 15 residues in the CDR3. V dropped 3 bases and J dropped 7; count of bases not matched to a gene: 7. The CDR3 reads CSVDPRLAGANEQFF. The CDR3 DNA follows: TGCAGCGTTGACCCCAGACTAGCGGGAGCTAATGAGCAGTTCTTC.

The chain recombines TRBV4-1 with TRBJ2-3; a weak D match, TRBD2 (5 bases). V lost 4 bases and J lost 6, with 8 bases in between. Germline lookup yields CDR1 MGHRA and CDR2 YSYEKL. The CDR3 spans 12 residues. CDR3 amino acids: CASSPEVDTQYF. CDR3 coding DNA: TGCGCCAGCAGCCCGGAGGTGGATACGCAGTATTTT.

The rearrangement uses TRBV5-1 and TRBJ1-5; no clear D gene. Per the germline V gene, CDR1 is SGHRS and CDR2 is YFSETQ. V was pared by 0 bases and J by 5 bases, with 6 bases between. The CDR3 extends over 13 amino acids. The chain's CDR3 is CASSLEADQPQHF. CDR3 DNA: TGCGCCAGCAGCTTGGAAGCGGATCAGCCCCAGCATTTT.

The rearrangement links TRBV20-1 to TRBJ2-2, with 10 bases fitting TRBD2. The CDR3 runs to 14 residues. Trimming cost V 6 bases and J 6 bases; bases outside gene matches: 7. Germline CDR1 is DFQATT and CDR2 is SNEGSKA (reference sequence). CDR3 in amino acids: CSAPPAGGPGELFF. CDR3 DNA: TGCAGTGCCCCCCCAGCGGGAGGGCCCGGGGAGCTGTTTTTT.

The chain employs TRBV5-4 and TRBJ1-1; 8 bases map to TRBD1. This CDR3 is 13 amino acids long. Trimming cost V 4 bases and J 3 bases; bases outside gene matches: 2. CDR1 SGHNT and CDR2 YYREEE come from the germline V gene (reference sequence). CDR3 DNA sequence: TGTGCCAGCAGCCGACAGGGGTACACTGAAGCTTTCTTT. It specifies CASSRQGYTEAFF.

The V gene is TRBV7-2, the J gene TRBJ2-3; D remains unclear. Trimming cost V 5 bases and J 2 bases, with 11 bases left between them. Germline values: CDR1 SGHTA, CDR2 FQGNSA. The CDR3 runs to 14 residues. The CDR3 DNA reads TGTGCCAGCAGCCTGATGATTATCACAGATACGCAGTATTTT. Its protein is CASSLMIITDTQYF.

This chain joins TRBV2 and TRBJ1-2; the match to TRBD1 covers 7 bases. The CDR3 has 15 residues. CDR1 is SNHLY, CDR2 FYNNEI, per germline. The J segment lost 4 bases and the V segment lost 6 bases, leaving 11 bases of the junction unmatched. The DNA for the CDR3 is TGTGCCAGCAGACCGGACAGGCGCGCCACCTATGGCTACACCTTC. This codes for CASRPDRRATYGYTF.

The chain carries TRBV5-4 and TRBJ2-3, with a possible D match to TRBD2 (6 bases). Germline V gene data show CDR1 as SGHNT and CDR2 as YYREEE (reference sequence). Trimming shortened V by 3 bases and J by 3 bases, and 17 bases separated the two germline ends. CDR3 length equals 16 residues. The CDR3 reads CASSYVGGGVTDTQYF. In DNA form, the CDR3 reads TGTGCCAGCAGCTACGTCGGCGGCGGGGTTACAGATACGCAGTATTTT.

The chain employs TRBV19 and TRBJ2-1, with D possibly being TRBD2 (5 bases). V dropped 5 bases and J dropped 1 base, with 12 bases sitting between them. This CDR3 is 15 amino acids long. Germline V lookup: CDR1 LNHDA, CDR2 SQIVND (reference sequence). CDR3 nucleotide sequence: TGTGCCAGTAGTCCCCGGGGATTATCCTACAATGAGCAGTTCTTC. Protein product: CASSPRGLSYNEQFF. Drawing the rest from reference TRBV19 and TRBJ2-1, the complete variable domain is DGGITQSPKYLFRKEGQNVTLSCEQNLNHDAMYWYRQDPGQGLRLIYYSQIVNDFQKGDIAEGYSVSREKKESFPLTVTSAQKNPTAFYLCASSPRGLSYNEQFFGPGTRLTVL.

The chain couples TRBV20-1 to TRBJ1-2, with TRBD1 identical over 9 bases. Per germline, CDR1 DFQATT and CDR2 SNEGSKA (reference sequence). Unmatched junction bases numbered 4, after V lost 0 bases and J lost 5 bases. This CDR3 is 14 amino acids long. The CDR3 DNA is TGCAGTGCTAGAGATACAGGGGGCGCGTATGGCTACACCTTC. Translating it yields CSARDTGGAYGYTF.

This clonotype was picked up one time. This rearrangement joins TRBV3-1 to TRBJ1-6; the match to TRBD1 covers 12 bases. V was pared by 1 base and J by 11 bases, with 6 bases of the junction left unmatched. CDR1 and CDR2 (germline): LGHDT, YNNKEL (reference sequence). This CDR3 spans 16 amino acids. The CDR3 region has the DNA TGTGCCAGCAGCCAAGTGGGACAGGGGGCGGGAACACCCCTCCACTTT. Protein product: CASSQVGQGAGTPLHF.

This chain links TRBV4-1 with TRBJ2-1; 12 nucleotides agree with TRBD1. V lost 0 bases, J lost 2 bases, and 8 bases stayed unmatched. This CDR3 spans 19 amino acids. Germline-derived CDR1 and CDR2 are MGHRA and YSYEKL. CDR3 in amino acids: CASSQDRGQGAITYNEQFF. CDR3 in DNA: TGCGCCAGCAGCCAAGATAGGGGACAGGGGGCTATCACCTACAATGAGCAGTTCTTC.

The chain couples TRBV11-2 to TRBJ2-7; D is tentatively TRBD1 or TRBD2 (6 bases each). The V gene lost 5 bases and the J gene lost 2 bases, with 16 bases spanning the gap. Germline assignment: CDR1 SGHAT and CDR2 FQNNGV. The CDR3 has 15 residues. The CDR3 DNA is TGTGCCAGCAGCCCCTCAGGGGAGGCTGCCTACGAGCAGTACTTC. This translates into CASSPSGEAAYEQYF.

This clonotype was seen a single time. The rearrangement links TRBV29-1 to TRBJ1-3; D might be TRBD1 (6 bases). Trimming removed 4 bases from V and 4 bases from J, with 11 bases in between. Germline V lookup: CDR1 SQVTM, CDR2 ANQGSEA. CDR3 length: 13 residues. The CDR3 loop reads CSVARGGGNTIYF. The CDR3 nucleotides read TGCAGCGTTGCCAGGGGAGGCGGAAACACCATATATTTT.

The rearrangement links TRBV5-1 to TRBJ2-6, with D uncertain. Looked up from germline, CDR1 is SGHRS and CDR2 is YFSETQ. CDR3 length: 17 residues. The V and J ends lost 0 bases and 0 bases respectively, with 10 bases between them. The CDR3 reads CASSLVPTSSGANVLTF. CDR3 DNA: TGCGCCAGCAGCTTGGTACCGACCAGCTCTGGGGCCAACGTCCTGACTTTC. Full variable domain (missing parts from reference TRBV5-1 and TRBJ2-6): KAGVTQTPRYLIKTRGQQVTLSCSPISGHRSVSWYQQTPGQGLQFLFEYFSETQRNKGNFPGRFSGRQFSNSRSEMNVSTLELGDSALYLCASSLVPTSSGANVLTFGAGSRLTVL.

The CDR3 DNA reads as TGTGCCAGTACCGTACAGGGATTGGCAGATACGCAGTATTTT. Protein: CASTVQGLADTQYF. The chain joins TRBV19 to TRBJ2-3; D is perhaps TRBD1 (6 bases). The length of the CDR3 is 14 residues. V was shortened by 7 bases and J by 4 bases, with 15 bases between the two germline ends. The germline V gene encodes CDR1 LNHDA and CDR2 SQIVND (reference sequence).

The chain carries TRBV12-3 or TRBV12-4 and TRBJ2-1; TRBD2 matches 15 bases. The CDR3 extends over 15 amino acids. With V trimmed by 4 bases and J by 15 bases, 10 bases remained unmatched. Here the CDR3 DNA reads TGTGCCAGCAGTTCGCGGACTAGCGGGAGGGGAGATCTGTTCTTC. This gives the protein CASSSRTSGRGDLFF.

This rearrangement joins TRBV6-5 to TRBJ2-5; the D call may be TRBD1 or TRBD2 (5 bases each). The germline V gene has CDR1 MNHEY and CDR2 SVGAGI. Trimming removed 5 bases at V and 0 bases at J, with 10 bases between. The CDR3 is 14 residues long. The CDR3 loop reads CASSRRTYQETQYF. Written as DNA, the CDR3 is TGTGCCAGCAGTCGGAGGACATACCAAGAGACCCAGTACTTC.

V is TRBV12-3 or TRBV12-4 and J is TRBJ2-7; the match to TRBD2 covers 7 bases. This CDR3 spans 12 amino acids. Germline trimming cut 5 bases from V and 6 bases from J; bases unmatched to any gene: 4. In nucleotides, the CDR3 is TGTGCCAGCAGTGGACCGGGAGGCGAGCAGTACGTC. The encoded protein is CASSGPGGEQYV.

This chain joins TRBV29-1 and TRBJ2-1; no reliable D call. Trimming cost V 7 bases and J 2 bases, with 15 bases left between them. The germline V gene encodes CDR1 SQVTM and CDR2 ANQGSEA. The CDR3 length is 14 residues. CDR3 in DNA: TGCAGCGCCCCACACGGAGTAACCTACAATGAGCAGTTCTTC. This encodes CSAPHGVTYNEQFF.

The genes are TRBV6-6 and TRBJ1-1; D unclear. The CDR3 extends over 13 amino acids. V was trimmed by 7 bases and J by 11 bases, leaving 20 bases between them. CDR1 is MNHNY, CDR2 SVGAGI, per germline (reference sequence). This CDR3 reads CASKKEGGLDAFF. In nucleotides, the CDR3 is TGTGCCAGCAAAAAAGAGGGTGGTCTAGACGCTTTCTTT.

This clonotype was recorded only once. The V call is TRBV5-1, the J call TRBJ1-5; perhaps TRBD1 as D (6 bases). The germline gives CDR1 SGHRS, CDR2 YFSETQ. CDR3 length: 13 residues. The V end lost 0 bases, the J end lost 8 bases, and 9 bases lay between the germline ends. The CDR3 coding sequence is TGCGCCAGCAGCTTGGATGCAGGGGAGCCCCAGCATTTT. This encodes CASSLDAGEPQHF. Supplemented by reference TRBV5-1 and TRBJ1-5, the full variable domain reads KAGVTQTPRYLIKTRGQQVTLSCSPISGHRSVSWYQQTPGQGLQFLFEYFSETQRNKGNFPGRFSGRQFSNSRSEMNVSTLELGDSALYLCASSLDAGEPQHFGDGTRLSIL.

This chain connects TRBV3-1 to TRBJ1-4; D unclear. Germline-derived CDR1 and CDR2 are LGHDT and YNNKEL (reference sequence). The V end was cut by 1 base, the J end by 7 bases, with 4 bases between. The CDR3 consists of 12 residues. The CDR3 reads CASSQGPEKLFF. In DNA form, the CDR3 reads TGTGCCAGCAGCCAAGGTCCTGAAAAACTGTTTTTT.

The chain joins TRBV11-2 to TRBJ2-5; 11 bases align to TRBD1. CDR1 and CDR2 from the germline V gene are SGHAT and FQNNGV. Unmatched junction bases numbered 9, after V lost 5 bases and J lost 7 bases. The CDR3 has 15 residues. CDR3 DNA sequence: TGTGCCAGCAGCCCGCGGACAGGGGGCTGGGGGACCCAGTACTTC. Translation: CASSPRTGGWGTQYF.

J is TRBJ1-5 and V is TRBV9; D uncertain. Germline V lookup: CDR1 SGDLS, CDR2 YYNGEE. The V and J ends lost 0 bases and 0 bases respectively, with 7 bases between them. The CDR3 loop spans 15 amino acids. CDR3 nucleotides: TGTGCCAGCAGCGTAGACGGCAATAGCAATCAGCCCCAGCATTTT. This gives the protein CASSVDGNSNQPQHF.